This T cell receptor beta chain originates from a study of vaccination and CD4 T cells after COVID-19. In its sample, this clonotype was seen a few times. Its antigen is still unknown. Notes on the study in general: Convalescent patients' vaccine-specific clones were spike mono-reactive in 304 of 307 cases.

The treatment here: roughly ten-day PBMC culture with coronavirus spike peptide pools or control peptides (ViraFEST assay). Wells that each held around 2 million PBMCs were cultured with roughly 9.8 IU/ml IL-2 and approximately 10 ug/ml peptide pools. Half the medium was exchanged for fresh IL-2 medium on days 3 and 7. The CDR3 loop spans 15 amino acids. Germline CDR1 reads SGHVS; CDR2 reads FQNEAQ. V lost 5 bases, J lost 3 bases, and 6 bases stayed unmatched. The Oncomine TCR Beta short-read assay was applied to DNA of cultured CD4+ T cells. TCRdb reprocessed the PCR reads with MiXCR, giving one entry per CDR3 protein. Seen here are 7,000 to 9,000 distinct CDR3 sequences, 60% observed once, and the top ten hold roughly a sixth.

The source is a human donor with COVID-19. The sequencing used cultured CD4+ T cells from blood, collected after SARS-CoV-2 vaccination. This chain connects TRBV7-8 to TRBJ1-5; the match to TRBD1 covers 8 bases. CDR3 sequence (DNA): TGTGCCAGCAGCACGACAGGGGCGCACAATCAGCCCCAGCATTTT. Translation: CASSTTGAHNQPQHF.